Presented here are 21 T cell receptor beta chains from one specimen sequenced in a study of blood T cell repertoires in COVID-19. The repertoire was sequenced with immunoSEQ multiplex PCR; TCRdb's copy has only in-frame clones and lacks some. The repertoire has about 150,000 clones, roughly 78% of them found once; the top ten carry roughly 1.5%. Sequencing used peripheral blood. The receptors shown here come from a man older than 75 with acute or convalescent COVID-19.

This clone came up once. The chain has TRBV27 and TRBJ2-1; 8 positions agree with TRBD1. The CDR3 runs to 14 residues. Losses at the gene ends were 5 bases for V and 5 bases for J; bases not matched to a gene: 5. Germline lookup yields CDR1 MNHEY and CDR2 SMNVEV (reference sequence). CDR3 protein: CASSTQGAHNEQFF. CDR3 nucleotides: TGTGCCAGCAGTACGCAGGGGGCCCACAATGAGCAGTTCTTC.

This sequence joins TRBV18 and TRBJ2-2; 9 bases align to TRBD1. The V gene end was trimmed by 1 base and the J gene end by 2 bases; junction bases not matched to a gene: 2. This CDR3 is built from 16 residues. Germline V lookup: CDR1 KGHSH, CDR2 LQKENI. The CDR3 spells CASSPQDRGNTGELFF. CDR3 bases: TGTGCCAGCTCACCACAGGACAGGGGAAACACCGGGGAGCTGTTTTTT.

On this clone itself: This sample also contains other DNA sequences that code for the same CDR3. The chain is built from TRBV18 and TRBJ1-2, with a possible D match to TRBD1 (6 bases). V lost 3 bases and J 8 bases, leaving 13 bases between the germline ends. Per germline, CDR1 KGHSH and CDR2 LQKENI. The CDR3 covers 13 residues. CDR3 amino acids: CASSPDRLYGYTF. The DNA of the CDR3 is TGTGCCAGCTCACCTGACAGGCTGTACGGCTACACCTTC. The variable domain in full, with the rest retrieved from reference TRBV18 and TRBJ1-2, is NAGVMQNPRHLVRRRGQEARLRCSPMKGHSHVYWYRQLPEEGLKFMVYLQKENIIDESGMPKERFSAEFPKEGPSILRIQQVVRGDSAAYFCASSPDRLYGYTFGSGTRLTVV.

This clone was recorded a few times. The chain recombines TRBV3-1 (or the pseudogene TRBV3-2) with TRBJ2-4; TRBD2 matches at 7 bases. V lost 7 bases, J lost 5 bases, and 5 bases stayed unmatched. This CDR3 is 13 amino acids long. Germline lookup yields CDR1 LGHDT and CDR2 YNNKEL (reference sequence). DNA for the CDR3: TGTGCCAGCACCAGACGGGGGGAAAACATTCAGTACTTC. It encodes CASTRRGENIQYF.

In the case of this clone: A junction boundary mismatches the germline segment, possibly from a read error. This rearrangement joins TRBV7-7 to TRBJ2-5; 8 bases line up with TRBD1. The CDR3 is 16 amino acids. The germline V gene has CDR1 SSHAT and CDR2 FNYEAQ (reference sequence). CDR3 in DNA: TGTGCTAGCAGCTTAGGTTCAGGGGGCTTTCAAGAGACCCAGTACTTC. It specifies CASSLGSGGFQETQYF.

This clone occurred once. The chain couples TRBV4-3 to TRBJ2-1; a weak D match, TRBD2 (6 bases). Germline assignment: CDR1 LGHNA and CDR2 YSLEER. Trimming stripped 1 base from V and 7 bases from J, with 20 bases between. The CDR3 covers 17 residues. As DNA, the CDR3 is TGCGCCAGCAGCCAAGGCCTCGGCCGGGGGTCGGGGAATGAGCAGTTCTTC. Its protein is CASSQGLGRGSGNEQFF.

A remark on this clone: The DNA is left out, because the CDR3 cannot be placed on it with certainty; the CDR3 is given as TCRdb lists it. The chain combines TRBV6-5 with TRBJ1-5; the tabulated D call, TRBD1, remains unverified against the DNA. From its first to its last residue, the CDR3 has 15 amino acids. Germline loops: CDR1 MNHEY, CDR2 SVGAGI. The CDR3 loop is CASSYLQGTFSPSIF.

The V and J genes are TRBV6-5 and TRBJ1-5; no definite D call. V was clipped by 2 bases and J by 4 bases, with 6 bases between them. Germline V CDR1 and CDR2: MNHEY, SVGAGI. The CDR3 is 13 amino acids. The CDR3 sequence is CASSYDGNQPQHF. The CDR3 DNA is TGTGCCAGCAGTTACGACGGGAATCAGCCCCAGCATTTT.

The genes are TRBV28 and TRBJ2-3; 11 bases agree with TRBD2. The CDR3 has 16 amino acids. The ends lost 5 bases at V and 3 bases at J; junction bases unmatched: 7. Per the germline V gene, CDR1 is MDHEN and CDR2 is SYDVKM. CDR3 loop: CASSTPSGGSTDTQYF. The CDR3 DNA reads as TGTGCCAGCAGTACCCCTAGCGGGGGGTCGACAGATACGCAGTATTTT.

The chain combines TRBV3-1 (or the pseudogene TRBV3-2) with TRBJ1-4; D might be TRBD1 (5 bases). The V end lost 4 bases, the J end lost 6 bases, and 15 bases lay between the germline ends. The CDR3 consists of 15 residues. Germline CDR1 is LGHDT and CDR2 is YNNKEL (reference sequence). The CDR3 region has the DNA TGTGCCAGCAGCCCCCATGGCAGGGCCGATGAAAAACTGTTTTTT. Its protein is CASSPHGRADEKLFF.

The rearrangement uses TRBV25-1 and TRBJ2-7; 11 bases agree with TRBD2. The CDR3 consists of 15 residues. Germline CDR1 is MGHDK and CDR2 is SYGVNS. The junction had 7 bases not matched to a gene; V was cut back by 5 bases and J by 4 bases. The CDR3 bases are TGTGCCAGCAGTTACCTAGCGGGGGGTTTGTACGAGCAGTACTTC. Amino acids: CASSYLAGGLYEQYF.

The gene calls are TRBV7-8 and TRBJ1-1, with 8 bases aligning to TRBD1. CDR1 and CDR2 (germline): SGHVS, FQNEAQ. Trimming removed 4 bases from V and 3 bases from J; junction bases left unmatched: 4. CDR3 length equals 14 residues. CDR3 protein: CASSSADRDTEAFF. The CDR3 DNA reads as TGTGCCAGCAGCTCCGCGGACAGGGACACTGAAGCTTTCTTT.

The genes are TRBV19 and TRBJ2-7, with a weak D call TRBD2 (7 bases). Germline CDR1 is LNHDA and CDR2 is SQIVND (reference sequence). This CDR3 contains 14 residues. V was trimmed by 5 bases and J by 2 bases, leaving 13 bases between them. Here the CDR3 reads CASSAGAGAYEQYF. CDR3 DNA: TGTGCCAGTAGTGCGGGGGCGGGCGCCTACGAGCAGTACTTC.

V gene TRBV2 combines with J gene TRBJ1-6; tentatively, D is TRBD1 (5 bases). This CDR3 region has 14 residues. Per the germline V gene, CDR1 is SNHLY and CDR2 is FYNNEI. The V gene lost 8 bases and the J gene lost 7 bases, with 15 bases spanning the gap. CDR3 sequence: CASQAGVENSPLHF. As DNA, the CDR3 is TGTGCCAGCCAGGCGGGGGTTGAAAATTCACCCCTCCACTTT.

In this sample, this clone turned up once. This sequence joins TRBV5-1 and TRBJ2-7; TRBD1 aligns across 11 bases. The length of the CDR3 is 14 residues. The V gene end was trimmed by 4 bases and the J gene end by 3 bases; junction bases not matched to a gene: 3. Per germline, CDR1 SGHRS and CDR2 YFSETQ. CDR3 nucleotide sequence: TGCGCCAGCAGCCCCGGGACAGGGGGCTACGAGCAGTACTTC. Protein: CASSPGTGGYEQYF.

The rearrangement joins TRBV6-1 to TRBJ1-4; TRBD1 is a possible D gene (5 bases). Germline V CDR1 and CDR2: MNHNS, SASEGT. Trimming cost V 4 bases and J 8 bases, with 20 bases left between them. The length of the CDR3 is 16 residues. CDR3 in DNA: TGTGCCAGCAGTGGAAAAGGGGCCCCTGGGGGGGAAAAACTGTTTTTT. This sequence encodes CASSGKGAPGGEKLFF.

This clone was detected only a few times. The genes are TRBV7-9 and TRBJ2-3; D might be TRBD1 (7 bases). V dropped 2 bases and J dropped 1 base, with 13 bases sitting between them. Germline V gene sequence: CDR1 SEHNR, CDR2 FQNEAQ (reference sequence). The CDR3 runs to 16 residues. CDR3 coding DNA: TGTGCCAGCAGCTTAAGGAGGGGGCGCGGCACAGATACGCAGTATTTT. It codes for CASSLRRGRGTDTQYF.

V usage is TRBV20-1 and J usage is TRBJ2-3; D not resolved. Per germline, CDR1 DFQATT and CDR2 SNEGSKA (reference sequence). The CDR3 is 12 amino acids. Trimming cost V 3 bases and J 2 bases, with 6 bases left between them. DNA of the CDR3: TGCAGTGCTAGTGACAACACAGATACGCAGTATTTT. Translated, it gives CSASDNTDTQYF.

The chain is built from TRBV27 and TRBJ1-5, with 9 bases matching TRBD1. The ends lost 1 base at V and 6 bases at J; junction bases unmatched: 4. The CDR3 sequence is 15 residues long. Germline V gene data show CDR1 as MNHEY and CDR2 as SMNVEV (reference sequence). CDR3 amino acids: CASSLWGQGFQPQHF. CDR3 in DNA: TGTGCCAGCAGTTTATGGGGACAGGGTTTTCAGCCCCAGCATTTT.

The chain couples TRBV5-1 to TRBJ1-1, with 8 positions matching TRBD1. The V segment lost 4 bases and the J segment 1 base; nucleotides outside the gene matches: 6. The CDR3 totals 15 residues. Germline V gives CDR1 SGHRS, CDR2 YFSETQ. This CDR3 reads CASSPDRVGNTEAFF. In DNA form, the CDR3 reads TGCGCCAGCAGCCCGGACAGGGTGGGGAACACTGAAGCTTTCTTT.

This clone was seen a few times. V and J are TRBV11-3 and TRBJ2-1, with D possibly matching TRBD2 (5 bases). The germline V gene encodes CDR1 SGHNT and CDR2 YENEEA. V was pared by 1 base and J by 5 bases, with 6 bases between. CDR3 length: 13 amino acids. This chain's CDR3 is CASSLGGHNEQFF. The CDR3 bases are TGTGCCAGCAGCTTAGGCGGGCACAATGAGCAGTTCTTC.